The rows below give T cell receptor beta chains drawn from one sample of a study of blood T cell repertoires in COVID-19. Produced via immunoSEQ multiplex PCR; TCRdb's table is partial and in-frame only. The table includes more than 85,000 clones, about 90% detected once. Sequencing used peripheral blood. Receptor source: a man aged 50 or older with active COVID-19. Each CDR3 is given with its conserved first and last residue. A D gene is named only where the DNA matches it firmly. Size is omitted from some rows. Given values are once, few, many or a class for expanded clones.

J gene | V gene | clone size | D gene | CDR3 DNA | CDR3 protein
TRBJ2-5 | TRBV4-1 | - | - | TGCGCCAGCAGCGCCGGGACTCGGAAAGAGACCCAGTACTTC | CASSAGTRKETQYF
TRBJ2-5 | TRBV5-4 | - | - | TGTGCCAGCAGCCCTGGGCGCCTAGCGAGGGAGACCCAGTACTTC | CASSPGRLARETQYF
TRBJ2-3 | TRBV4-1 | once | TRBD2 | TGCGCCAGCAGGGAAGCGGGGGGGGGAAGCACAGATACGCAGTATTTT | CASREAGGGSTDTQYF
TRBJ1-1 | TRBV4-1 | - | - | TGCGCCAGCAGCTCCCTCGAGACAGGGAACACTGAAGCTTTCTTT | CASSSLETGNTEAFF
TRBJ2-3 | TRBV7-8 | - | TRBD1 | TGTGCCAGCAGCCGGGGACAGGGGCCCACAGATACGCAGTATTTT | CASSRGQGPTDTQYF
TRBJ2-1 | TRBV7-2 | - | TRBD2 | TGTGCCAGCAGCTTCGGCGGGGGGCGATACAATGAGCAGTTCTTC | CASSFGGGRYNEQFF
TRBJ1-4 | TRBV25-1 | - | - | TGTGCCAGCAGTGAATCCTATGAAAAACTGTTTTTT | CASSESYEKLFF
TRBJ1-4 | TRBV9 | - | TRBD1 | TGTGCCAGCAGCTCCACCGCCGGGACAGGGGATGAAAAACTGTTTTTT | CASSSTAGTGDEKLFF
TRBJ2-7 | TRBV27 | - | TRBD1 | TGTGCCAGCAGTAAGGGACAGACCCATTTAGACGAGCAGTACTTC | CASSKGQTHLDEQYF
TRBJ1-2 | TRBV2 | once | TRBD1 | TGTGCCAGCAGTATAGGACAGGGTGGGTATGGCTACACCTTC | CASSIGQGGYGYTF
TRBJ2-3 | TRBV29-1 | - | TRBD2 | TGCAGCGCACCGGGACTAGCGGGGCCCGGGGATACGCAGTATTTT | CSAPGLAGPGDTQYF
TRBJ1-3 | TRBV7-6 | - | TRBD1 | TGTGCCAGCAGCCGGGGACAGGGGGAACGGGACAGAAACACCATATATTTT | CASSRGQGERDRNTIYF
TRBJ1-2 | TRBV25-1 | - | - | TGTGCCAGCAGTGAACTCGGGGGCTATGGCTACACCTTC | CASSELGGYGYTF
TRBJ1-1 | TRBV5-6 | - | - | TGTGCCAGCAGCTTGGTGACAGGAATCATGAACACTGAAGCTTTCTTT | CASSLVTGIMNTEAFF
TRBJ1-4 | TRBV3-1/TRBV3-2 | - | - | TGTGCCAGCAGCCAAGACCCAGGGAGGGGTGAAAAACTGTTTTTT | CASSQDPGRGEKLFF
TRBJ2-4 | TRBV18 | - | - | TGTGCCAGCTCCGCGCTGAAAAACATTCAGTACTTC | CASSALKNIQYF
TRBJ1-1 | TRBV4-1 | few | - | TGCGCCAGCAGCCAACCCAGCAAGGGGGTATGGACTGAAGCTTTCTTT | CASSQPSKGVWTEAFF
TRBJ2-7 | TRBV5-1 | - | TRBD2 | TGCGCCAGCAGCCAGGCGGGAGCGGGGAGCTCCTACGAGCAGTACTTC | CASSQAGAGSSYEQYF
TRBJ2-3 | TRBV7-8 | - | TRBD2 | TGTGCCAGCAGCGTAGCTAGCGGGGGAGCTAGCACAGATACGCAGTATTTT | CASSVASGGASTDTQYF
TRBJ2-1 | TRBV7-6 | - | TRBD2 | TGTGCCAGCAGCTTAGTCGCTAGCGGGGGGGCCTACGATGAGCAGTTCTTC | CASSLVASGGAYDEQFF
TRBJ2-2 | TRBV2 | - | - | TGTGCCAGCAGGCCTGGGGAGACCGGGGAGCTGTTTTTT | CASRPGETGELFF
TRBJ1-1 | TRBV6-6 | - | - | TGTGCCAGCAGTTTCGGGGGGCGAAGCACTGAAGCTTTCTTT | CASSFGGRSTEAFF
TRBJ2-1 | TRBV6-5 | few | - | TGTGCCAGCAGTTACAAACAGGGTACAGTAAATGAGCAGTTCTTC | CASSYKQGTVNEQFF
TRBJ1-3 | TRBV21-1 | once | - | TGTGCCAAATTGGACTCAACGGGAAACACCATATATTTT | CAKLDSTGNTIYF
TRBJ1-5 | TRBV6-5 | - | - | TGTGCCAGCAGTTCGGAAAAAAGGGGGAGCAATCAGCCCCAGCATTTT | CASSSEKRGSNQPQHF